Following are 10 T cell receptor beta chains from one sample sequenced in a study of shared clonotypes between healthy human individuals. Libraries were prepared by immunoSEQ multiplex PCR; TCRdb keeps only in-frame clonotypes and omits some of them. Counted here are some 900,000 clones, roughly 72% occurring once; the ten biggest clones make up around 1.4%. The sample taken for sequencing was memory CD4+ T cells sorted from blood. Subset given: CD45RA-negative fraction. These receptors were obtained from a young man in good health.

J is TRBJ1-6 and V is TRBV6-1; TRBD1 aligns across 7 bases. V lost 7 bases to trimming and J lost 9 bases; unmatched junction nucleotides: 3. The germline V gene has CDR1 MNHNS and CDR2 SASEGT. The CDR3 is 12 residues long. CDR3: CASTGGGSPLHF. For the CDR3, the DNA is TGTGCCAGCACAGGGGGAGGTTCACCCCTCCACTTT.

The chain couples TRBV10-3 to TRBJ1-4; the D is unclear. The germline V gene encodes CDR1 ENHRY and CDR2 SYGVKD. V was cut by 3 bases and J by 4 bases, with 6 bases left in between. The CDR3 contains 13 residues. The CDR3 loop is CAISEWLNEKLFF. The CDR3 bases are TGTGCCATCAGTGAATGGCTTAATGAAAAACTGTTTTTT.

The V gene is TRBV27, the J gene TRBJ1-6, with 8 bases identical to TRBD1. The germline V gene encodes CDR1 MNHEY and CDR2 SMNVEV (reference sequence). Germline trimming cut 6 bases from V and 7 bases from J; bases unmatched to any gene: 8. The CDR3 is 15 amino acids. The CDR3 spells CASSSWDRTNSPLHF. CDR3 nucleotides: TGTGCCAGCAGCTCATGGGACAGGACGAATTCACCCCTCCACTTT.

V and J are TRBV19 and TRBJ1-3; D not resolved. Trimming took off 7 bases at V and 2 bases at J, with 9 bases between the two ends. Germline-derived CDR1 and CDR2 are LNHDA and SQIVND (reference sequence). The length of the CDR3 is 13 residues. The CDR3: CASKFRTGNTIYF. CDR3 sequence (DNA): TGTGCCAGTAAATTTCGGACTGGAAACACCATATATTTT.

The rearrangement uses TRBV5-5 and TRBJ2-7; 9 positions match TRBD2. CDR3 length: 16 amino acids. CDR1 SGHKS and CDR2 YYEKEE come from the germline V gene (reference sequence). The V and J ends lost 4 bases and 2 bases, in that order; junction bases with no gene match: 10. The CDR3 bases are TGTGCCAGCAGCGTCGGGTCTAGCGGGAACCCCTACGAGCAGTACTTC. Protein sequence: CASSVGSSGNPYEQYF.

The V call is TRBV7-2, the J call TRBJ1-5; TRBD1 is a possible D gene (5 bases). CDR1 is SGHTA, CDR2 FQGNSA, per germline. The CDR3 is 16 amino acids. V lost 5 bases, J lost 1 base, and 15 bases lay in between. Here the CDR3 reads CASSQRTQSSNQPQHF. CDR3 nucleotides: TGTGCCAGCAGCCAACGGACACAATCGAGCAATCAGCCCCAGCATTTT.

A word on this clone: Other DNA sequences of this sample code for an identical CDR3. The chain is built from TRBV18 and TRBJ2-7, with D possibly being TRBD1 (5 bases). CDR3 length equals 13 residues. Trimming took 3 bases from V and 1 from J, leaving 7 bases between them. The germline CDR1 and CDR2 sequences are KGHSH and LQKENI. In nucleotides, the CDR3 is TGTGCCAGCTCACCTAGGGGATCCTACGAGCAGTACTTC. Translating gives CASSPRGSYEQYF.

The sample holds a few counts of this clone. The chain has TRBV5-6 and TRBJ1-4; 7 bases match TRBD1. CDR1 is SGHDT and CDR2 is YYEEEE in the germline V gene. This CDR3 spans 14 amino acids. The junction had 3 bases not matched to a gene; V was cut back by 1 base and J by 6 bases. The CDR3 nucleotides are TGTGCCAGCAGCTTGACAGGGGCGGATGAAAAACTGTTTTTT. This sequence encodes CASSLTGADEKLFF.

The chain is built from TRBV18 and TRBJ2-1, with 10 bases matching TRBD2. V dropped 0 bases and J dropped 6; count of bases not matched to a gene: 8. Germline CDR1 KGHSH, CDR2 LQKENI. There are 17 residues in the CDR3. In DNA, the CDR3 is TGTGCCAGCTCACCACCCCTCCAACTAGCGGGAATCAATGAGCAGTTCTTC. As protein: CASSPPLQLAGINEQFF.

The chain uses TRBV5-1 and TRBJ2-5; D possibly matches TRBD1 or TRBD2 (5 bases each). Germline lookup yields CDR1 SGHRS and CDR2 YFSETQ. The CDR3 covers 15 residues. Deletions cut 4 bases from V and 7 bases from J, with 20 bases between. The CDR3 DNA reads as TGCGCCAGCAGCCCAGCGCCAAGAGCCGGGGCGACCCAGTACTTC. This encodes CASSPAPRAGATQYF. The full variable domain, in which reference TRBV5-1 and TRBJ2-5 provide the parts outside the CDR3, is KAGVTQTPRYLIKTRGQQVTLSCSPISGHRSVSWYQQTPGQGLQFLFEYFSETQRNKGNFPGRFSGRQFSNSRSEMNVSTLELGDSALYLCASSPAPRAGATQYFGPGTRLLVL.